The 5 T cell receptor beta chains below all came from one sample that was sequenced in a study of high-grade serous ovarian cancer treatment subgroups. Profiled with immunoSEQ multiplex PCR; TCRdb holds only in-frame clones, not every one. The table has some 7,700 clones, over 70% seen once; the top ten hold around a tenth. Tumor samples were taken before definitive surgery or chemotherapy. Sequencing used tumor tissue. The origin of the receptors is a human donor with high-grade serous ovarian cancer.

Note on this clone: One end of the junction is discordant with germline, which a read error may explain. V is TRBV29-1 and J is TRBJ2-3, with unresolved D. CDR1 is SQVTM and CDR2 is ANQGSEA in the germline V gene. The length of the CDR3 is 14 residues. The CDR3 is CSVDLIMATDTRYF. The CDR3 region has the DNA TGCAGCGTTGACCTAATTATGGCCACAGATACGCGGTATTTT.

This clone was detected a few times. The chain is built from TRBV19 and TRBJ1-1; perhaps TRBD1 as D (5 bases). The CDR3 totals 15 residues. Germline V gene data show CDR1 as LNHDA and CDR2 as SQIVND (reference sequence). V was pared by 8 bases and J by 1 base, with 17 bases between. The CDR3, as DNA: TGTGCCAGTGGTCCTCATAGGGGCTCGAACACTGAAGCTTTCTTT. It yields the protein CASGPHRGSNTEAFF.

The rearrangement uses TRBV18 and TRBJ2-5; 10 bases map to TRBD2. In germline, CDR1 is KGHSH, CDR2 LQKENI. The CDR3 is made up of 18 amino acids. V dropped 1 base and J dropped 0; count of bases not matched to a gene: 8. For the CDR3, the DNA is TGTGCCAGCTCACCACGAGGGGATCTAGCGGGGGACCAAGAGACCCAGTACTTC. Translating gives CASSPRGDLAGDQETQYF.

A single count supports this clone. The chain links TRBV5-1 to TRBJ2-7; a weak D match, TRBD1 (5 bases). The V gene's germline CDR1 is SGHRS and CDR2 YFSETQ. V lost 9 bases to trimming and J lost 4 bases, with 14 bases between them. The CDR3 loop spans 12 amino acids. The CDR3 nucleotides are TGCGCCATCTGGACACACTCATACGAGCAGTACTTC. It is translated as CAIWTHSYEQYF.

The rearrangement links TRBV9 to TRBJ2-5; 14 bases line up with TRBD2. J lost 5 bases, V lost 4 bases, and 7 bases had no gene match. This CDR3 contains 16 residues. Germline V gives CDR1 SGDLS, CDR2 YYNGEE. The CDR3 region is CASSRGLAGGRETQYF. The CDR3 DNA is TGTGCCAGCAGCAGAGGACTAGCGGGAGGACGGGAGACCCAGTACTTC.